This TCR beta chain was profiled in a study of shared clonotypes between healthy human individuals. The study's findings and limits: Despite large depth, sorted-subset datasets appeared incompletely sequenced.

Authors' methods: With immunoSEQ giving junction-only sequences and no quality scores, filtering differed. Data came from immunoSEQ multiplex PCR; TCRdb stores just in-frame clones and leaves some out. V and J calls plus clone size are reproduced from that table; the DNA served to infer D and trimming. The sample records about 2.1 million clones, roughly 95% being singletons. V lost 0 bases and J 8 bases, leaving 11 bases between the germline ends. This CDR3 spans 13 amino acids. The V gene's germline CDR1 is SGDLS and CDR2 YYNGEE. Terminally differentiated effector memory CD45RA+ cells were excluded from the naive CD8 cells, which were CD45RO-negative and positively selected for CCR7. Free of recent acute infections or vaccinations, the donors were healthy HIV-negative adults. With regard to this clone: Antigen unknown. This CDR3 is also generated by other DNA sequences in the sample.

The receptor was derived from a man between 18 and 35 years old in good health. Some clones in this sample may be carry-over from other donors' samples. The rearrangement links TRBV9 to TRBJ1-2, with D unclear. Sequencing was carried out using naive CD8+ T cells from PBMCs. The CDR3 loop is CASSVAGVGGYTF. DNA for the CDR3: TGTGCCAGCAGCGTAGCGGGTGTGGGGGGCTACACCTTC.